These 21 T cell receptor beta chains originate from one sample sequenced in a study of molecular identifiers for immune sequencing clone quantification. TCRdb analysed the PCR reads with MiXCR anew, one entry per CDR3 protein. The profile covers roughly 300,000 distinct CDR3 sequences, with roughly 23% appearing a single time and around 0.7% taken by the ten largest. The sample was naive CD8+ T cells from blood, with Jurkat cell RNA spiked in. The subset denotes: FACS-sorted CD8+CD4-CCR7+CD45RA+ naive T cells. The receptors come from a human donor in good health. Some libraries in this study had Jurkat cell RNA spiked in.

This clonotype was detected many times. This sequence joins TRBV28 and TRBJ1-5; 11 bases line up with TRBD1. In germline, CDR1 is MDHEN, CDR2 SYDVKM. V was clipped by 6 bases and J by 6 bases; unmatched bases: 4. The CDR3 covers 14 residues. CDR3 region: CASSLGQGAQPQHF. CDR3 DNA sequence: TGTGCCAGCAGCCTAGGACAGGGGGCTCAGCCCCAGCATTTT.

The chain employs TRBV13 and TRBJ1-3, with 9 positions matching TRBD1. CDR1 and CDR2 from the germline V gene are PRHDT and FYEKMQ (reference sequence). V lost 4 bases, J lost 2 bases, and 3 bases stayed unmatched. CDR3 length equals 15 residues. The CDR3 DNA follows: TGTGCCAGCAGCTGGGGGACAGGGACTGGAAACACCATATATTTT. Translating gives CASSWGTGTGNTIYF.

In regard to this clonotype: The germline gene is not matched at one end of the junction; a read error may be the cause. The chain couples TRBV5-5 to TRBJ2-6; the D gene could be TRBD1 or TRBD2 (6 bases each). Germline lookup yields CDR1 SGHKS and CDR2 YYEKEE (reference sequence). The CDR3 runs to 17 residues. DNA of the CDR3: TGTGCCAGCAGCTTGTTGTACAGGGACTCTGAGGCCAACGTCCTGACTTTC. Protein product: CASSLLYRDSEANVLTF.

On this clonotype: This may be a read error, as it is one base from a much larger clone. The chain combines TRBV19 with TRBJ1-1, with TRBD1 as a possible D gene (6 bases). CDR1 is LNHDA, CDR2 SQIVND, per germline (reference sequence). CDR3 length: 15 amino acids. CDR3 DNA: TGTGCCAGTAGGATAGGGGGGATGTCGACCACTGAAGCTTTCTTT. It is translated as CASRIGGMSTTEAFF.

This clonotype was observed a handful of times. The chain joins TRBV6-1 to TRBJ1-5, with 9 positions matching TRBD1. Germline CDR1 reads MNHNS; CDR2 reads SASEGT. V gave up 4 bases and J gave up 8 bases; unmatched junction bases: 6. The CDR3 loop spans 14 amino acids. For the CDR3, the DNA is TGTGCCAGCAGTGGAACAGGGGGCTTAGAGCCCCAGCATTTT. Its protein product is CASSGTGGLEPQHF.

This clonotype was counted between two and nine times. The chain is built from TRBV6-5 and TRBJ1-1, with no clear D. Deletions cut 2 bases from V and 5 bases from J, with 9 bases between. In germline, CDR1 is MNHEY, CDR2 SVGAGI. The CDR3 extends over 13 amino acids. CDR3 in amino acids: CASSYTGRTEAFF. The CDR3 DNA sequence: TGTGCCAGCAGTTACACTGGAAGAACTGAAGCTTTCTTT.

The V call is TRBV30, the J call TRBJ2-5, with 7 bases matching TRBD2. V lost 1 base, J lost 4 bases, and 21 bases stayed unmatched. CDR1 is GTSNPN, CDR2 SVGIG, per germline (reference sequence). This CDR3 comprises 19 residues. The DNA of the CDR3 is TGTGCCTGGAGTGGTTGGGAGACTAACGGACTAGGTTTGGTAGAGACCCAGTACTTC. Translation gives CAWSGWETNGLGLVETQYF. Supplemented by reference TRBV30 and TRBJ2-5, the full variable domain reads SQTIHQWPATLVQPVGSPLSLECTVEGTSNPNLYWYRQAAGRGLQLLFYSVGIGQISSEVPQNLSASRPQDRQFILSSKKLLLSDSGFYLCAWSGWETNGLGLVETQYFGPGTRLLVL.

The V call is TRBV20-1, the J call TRBJ2-3; 10 bases match TRBD2. The CDR3 totals 17 residues. J was trimmed by 2 bases and V by 1 base; bases with no gene match: 9. Germline V gene lookup returns CDR1 DFQATT and CDR2 SNEGSKA (reference sequence). DNA for the CDR3: TGCAGTGCTAGAGTTGCCGGACTAGCGGTCTACACAGATACGCAGTATTTT. The encoded protein is CSARVAGLAVYTDTQYF.

This clonotype was counted a few times. The J gene is TRBJ2-7, the V gene TRBV27; the match to TRBD2 covers 7 bases. V dropped 5 bases and J dropped 4; count of bases not matched to a gene: 8. This CDR3 comprises 14 residues. CDR1 MNHEY and CDR2 SMNVEV come from the germline V gene (reference sequence). The DNA for the CDR3 is TGTGCCAGCAGTCGGAGCGGGACGAATTACGAGCAGTACTTC. Amino acid sequence: CASSRSGTNYEQYF.

Regarding this clonotype: Since a much larger clone is just one base distant, this may be a read error. The chain combines TRBV15 with TRBJ2-3, with TRBD2 matching over 12 bases. The CDR3 runs to 15 residues. Germline V lookup: CDR1 LNHNV, CDR2 YYDKDF (reference sequence). The CDR3 DNA reads TGTACCACCAGCGAACCGACTAGCGGGAGAGATACGCAGTATTTT. Protein sequence: CTTSEPTSGRDTQYF.

This clonotype was found once. This chain connects TRBV5-1 to TRBJ2-7, with 7 positions matching TRBD2. CDR3 length: 15 residues. Germline CDR1 is SGHRS and CDR2 is YFSETQ. Trimming removed 3 bases from V and 0 bases from J; junction bases left unmatched: 6. The CDR3 region is CASSWSGANSYEQYF. CDR3 DNA: TGCGCCAGCAGCTGGAGCGGGGCCAACTCCTACGAGCAGTACTTC. The entire variable domain, with the rest obtained from reference TRBV5-1 and TRBJ2-7, is as follows: KAGVTQTPRYLIKTRGQQVTLSCSPISGHRSVSWYQQTPGQGLQFLFEYFSETQRNKGNFPGRFSGRQFSNSRSEMNVSTLELGDSALYLCASSWSGANSYEQYFGPGTRLTVT.

This sequence joins TRBV30 and TRBJ2-7; a possible D gene is TRBD2 (6 bases). The CDR3 has 13 amino acids. V lost 1 base and J lost 6, with 13 bases in between. The germline CDR1 and CDR2 sequences are GTSNPN and SVGIG (reference sequence). The CDR3 reads CAWSGGLSVEQYF. The CDR3 nucleotides read TGTGCCTGGAGTGGCGGACTATCGGTCGAGCAGTACTTC.

In this sample, this clonotype turned up once. V is TRBV12-3 or TRBV12-4 and J is TRBJ1-5, with a possible D match to TRBD1 (5 bases). The CDR3 totals 17 residues. Trimming removed 10 bases from V and 1 base from J, with 23 bases in between. As DNA, the CDR3 is TGTGCCACTCAAGGGACCGGGGCAGGGTACAGCAATCAGCCCCAGCATTTT. Its protein is CATQGTGAGYSNQPQHF.

This clonotype was seen a few times. The rearrangement joins TRBV6-2 or TRBV6-3 to TRBJ2-3, with no clear D. CDR1 is MNHEY and CDR2 is SVGEGT in the germline V gene. V shed 7 bases and J shed 1 base, with 15 bases lying between them. The CDR3 length is 15 residues. The CDR3 DNA sequence: TGTGCCAGCACCCCTATCTCCCTTGGCACAGATACGCAGTATTTT. This codes for CASTPISLGTDTQYF.

On this clonotype: Since a much larger clone is just one base distant, this may be a read error. This rearrangement joins TRBV28 to TRBJ2-7; TRBD2 agrees at 7 bases. The CDR3 consists of 14 residues. J lost 5 bases, V lost 2 bases, and 6 bases had no gene match. CDR1 and CDR2 from the germline V gene are MDHEN and SYDVKM. The chain's CDR3 is CASSLKAGRDEQYF. Written as DNA, the CDR3 is TGTGCCAGCAGTTTAAAAGCAGGGAGGGACGAGCAGTACTTC.

This clonotype has ten or more counts. The chain has TRBV11-2 and TRBJ2-5, with TRBD2 as a possible D gene (5 bases). The CDR3 has 12 amino acids. Per the germline V gene, CDR1 is SGHAT and CDR2 is FQNNGV. Trimming took off 5 bases at V and 4 bases at J, with 8 bases between the two ends. As DNA, the CDR3 is TGTGCCAGCAGCCGGACTGGAGAGACCCAGTACTTC. Its translation: CASSRTGETQYF.

Of note for this clonotype: A read error is likely, as this CDR3 ends without the conserved phenylalanine or tryptophan. This chain connects TRBV6-5 to TRBJ2-7; 9 bases agree with TRBD1. Germline values: CDR1 MNHEY, CDR2 SVGAGI. Losses at the gene ends were 2 bases for V and 5 bases for J; bases not matched to a gene: 7. This CDR3 contains 15 residues. The CDR3 DNA reads as TGTGCCAGCAGTTACGGGGGACAGGGAAGCGACGAGCAGTACTCC. Protein product: CASSYGGQGSDEQYS.

This clonotype occurred a few times. The chain joins TRBV19 to TRBJ2-7; D possibly uses TRBD1 or TRBD2 (7 bases each). Trimming cost V 5 bases and J 2 bases, with 19 bases left between them. Germline lookup yields CDR1 LNHDA and CDR2 SQIVND (reference sequence). This CDR3 contains 16 residues. The CDR3 is CASSPHQGEGAYEQYF. CDR3 nucleotide sequence: TGTGCCAGTAGTCCACATCAGGGGGAGGGCGCCTACGAGCAGTACTTC.

This rearrangement joins TRBV29-1 to TRBJ2-7, with D unresolved. The CDR3 extends over 14 amino acids. Germline V CDR1 and CDR2: SQVTM, ANQGSEA. V gave up 3 bases and J gave up 2 bases, with 14 bases separating them. The CDR3 sequence: CSVESDRGTYEQYF. CDR3 nucleotide sequence: TGCAGCGTTGAGTCAGATCGAGGAACCTACGAGCAGTACTTC.

To note about this clonotype: A single base separates this from a much larger clone, so it may be a read error. The chain employs TRBV13 and TRBJ2-3; 13 positions match TRBD2. Germline V CDR1 and CDR2: PRHDT, FYEKMQ (reference sequence). The CDR3 has 17 residues. The CDR3 loop reads CASSGTSGEPSTATQYF. For the CDR3, the DNA is TGTGCCAGCAGCGGGACTAGCGGGGAACCGAGCACAGCTACGCAGTATTTT.

In its sample, this clonotype was seen a few times. This sequence may be a read error, since a much larger clone differs from it by one base. V and J are TRBV7-9 and TRBJ2-7; the D is unclear. The V gene's germline CDR1 is SEHNR and CDR2 FQNEAQ (reference sequence). With 3 bases removed from V and 0 bases from J, the gap between germline ends came to 18 bases. The CDR3 runs to 17 residues. CDR3 protein: CASSFNPRATNSYEQYF. CDR3 nucleotides: TGTGCCAGCAGCTTCAATCCCCGGGCCACCAACTCCTACGAGCAGTACTTC. Together with reference TRBV7-9 and TRBJ2-7, the CDR3 gives the full variable domain: DTGVSQNPRHKITKRGQNVTFRCDPISEHNRLYWYRQTLGQGPEFLTYFQNEAQLEKSRLLSDRFSAERPKGSFSTLEIQRTEQGDSAMYLCASSFNPRATNSYEQYFGPGTRLTVT.